One sample yielded the 3 T cell receptor beta chains listed below, sequenced in a study of neoadjuvant nivolumab and ipilimumab in lung cancer. Libraries were prepared by immunoSEQ multiplex PCR; TCRdb keeps only in-frame clonotypes and omits some of them. The sample includes about 23,000 clones, more than 65% of them seen just once. The source material was peripheral blood, sampled before neoadjuvant nivolumab, alone or with ipilimumab. These receptors were collected from an adult with non-small cell lung cancer.

V usage is TRBV9 and J usage is TRBJ2-7; either TRBD1 or TRBD2 may fit D (6 bases each). There are 14 residues in the CDR3. The ends were cut back, 0 bases at V and 7 bases at J, with 14 bases in the middle. Germline assignment: CDR1 SGDLS and CDR2 YYNGEE. In nucleotides, the CDR3 is TGTGCCAGCAGCGTAGACCCGGGGGCAGGGGAGCAGTACTTC. Translating gives CASSVDPGAGEQYF.

V and J are TRBV5-4 and TRBJ2-6, with TRBD1 matching over 7 bases. V lost 4 bases and J lost 1; bases outside the gene matches: 11. The length of the CDR3 is 18 residues. CDR1 and CDR2 from the germline V gene are SGHNT and YYREEE (reference sequence). The CDR3 reads CASSIGQASYSGANVLTF. The DNA of the CDR3 is TGTGCCAGCAGCATAGGACAGGCCTCTTATTCTGGGGCCAACGTCCTGACTTTC.

This chain connects TRBV14 to TRBJ1-1; no firm D call. V was shortened by 8 bases and J by 1 base, with 14 bases between the two germline ends. Germline CDR1 reads SGHDN; CDR2 reads FVKESK. The CDR3 spans 14 residues. CDR3: CASAPIDGNTEAFF. Written as DNA, the CDR3 is TGTGCCAGCGCTCCGATCGACGGGAACACTGAAGCTTTCTTT.